A single sample is the source of the 20 T cell receptor beta chains below, sequenced in a study of T cell responses to AZD1222 COVID-19 vaccine (dated by TCRdb to about 2021). Libraries came from the immunoSEQ multiplex PCR assay. In its TCRdb copy, this immuneACCESS table keeps in-frame sequences only and misses some clones. Where compared with another copy, unresolved V genes explain less than half of these, and the others have no known cause. The sample profile shows about 130,000 clones; approximately 85% of them were found once. Of the sample, around 4.4% is held by the ten largest clones. The time point label here, explained by the study, means: about 28 days (+/-7) after the second vaccine dose. The material was peripheral blood, obtained 28 days after the second AZD1222 dose. These receptors were collected from an adult who received the AZD1222 COVID-19 vaccine.

This chain joins TRBV30 and TRBJ1-1, with no clear D. The CDR3 runs to 14 residues. CDR1 and CDR2 from the germline V gene are GTSNPN and SVGIG (reference sequence). Trimming left V 4 bases short and J 3 bases short, with 15 bases between. CDR3 in DNA: TGTGCCTGGAAAACAATTAGTTCAGACACTGAAGCTTTCTTT. Its translation: CAWKTISSDTEAFF.

This rearrangement joins TRBV9 to TRBJ1-1; no reliable D call. Germline V gene sequence: CDR1 SGDLS, CDR2 YYNGEE. The CDR3 totals 16 residues. V gave up 3 bases and J gave up 3 bases, with 18 bases separating them. The CDR3 bases are TGTGCCAGCAGCGCCTCGGGCCTCACCCGGGACACTGAAGCTTTCTTT. It is translated as CASSASGLTRDTEAFF.

The J gene is TRBJ2-1, the V gene TRBV28, with D uncertain. The V and J ends lost 7 bases and 4 bases respectively, with 14 bases between them. CDR1 is MDHEN and CDR2 is SYDVKM in the germline V gene. This CDR3 is built from 14 residues. The CDR3 coding sequence is TGTGCCAGCACCGAAGCCCTAGAATACAATGAGCAGTTCTTC. This codes for CASTEALEYNEQFF.

The chain has TRBV15 and TRBJ2-1; 12 nucleotides line up with TRBD2. The CDR3 consists of 17 residues. The germline CDR1 and CDR2 sequences are LNHNV and YYDKDF (reference sequence). V was pared by 3 bases and J by 2 bases, with 5 bases of the junction left unmatched. CDR3 sequence: CATSSPRTSGAYNEQFF. CDR3 sequence (DNA): TGTGCCACCAGCAGTCCCCGGACTAGCGGGGCCTACAATGAGCAGTTCTTC.

This rearrangement joins TRBV7-3 to TRBJ1-1; D possibly corresponds to TRBD1 (6 bases). The V end was cut by 6 bases, the J end by 1 base, with 9 bases between. CDR3 length: 13 amino acids. From germline, CDR1 is SGHTA and CDR2 FQGTGA. The CDR3 DNA reads TGTGCCAGCAGTCGACAGGAGAACACTGAAGCTTTCTTT. Protein product: CASSRQENTEAFF.

There are a few counts of this clone. The genes are TRBV30 and TRBJ1-1, with 8 bases fitting TRBD1. The CDR3 length is 16 residues. After removal of 7 bases from V and 7 bases from J, the junction contained 20 bases not matched to a gene. Germline CDR1 and CDR2: GTSNPN and SVGIG (reference sequence). This CDR3 reads CALLDRVGYGSVEAFF. CDR3 sequence (DNA): TGTGCCTTACTGGACAGGGTGGGGTACGGGTCGGTTGAAGCTTTCTTT.

CDR3: CASRQSSTNTIYF. For the CDR3, the DNA is TGTGCCAGCAGACAGAGTTCAACGAACACCATATATTTT. The chain is built from TRBV11-2 and TRBJ1-3; D unclear. Germline assignment: CDR1 SGHAT and CDR2 FQNNGV. V lost 6 bases and J lost 7, with 13 bases in between. The CDR3 sequence is 13 residues long.

This clone was recorded only once. In nucleotides, the CDR3 is TGTGCCAGCAGCTTTAGGTCCTCCGGGGAGCTGTTTTTT. Residues: CASSFRSSGELFF. V and J are TRBV5-6 and TRBJ2-2; unclear D gene. V lost 2 bases to trimming and J lost 6 bases, with 8 bases between them. This CDR3 comprises 13 residues. From germline, CDR1 is SGHDT and CDR2 YYEEEE.

The J gene is TRBJ2-3, the V gene TRBV5-1; either TRBD1 or TRBD2 may supply D (5 bases each). Trimming took 3 bases from V and 6 from J, leaving 14 bases between them. The CDR3 spans 14 residues. Looked up from germline, CDR1 is SGHRS and CDR2 is YFSETQ. CDR3: CASSYGTRGDTQYF. The CDR3 nucleotides are TGCGCCAGCAGCTACGGGACCAGAGGTGATACGCAGTATTTT.

This chain's CDR3 is CASKKGSSSYEQYF. CDR3 nucleotide sequence: TGTGCCAGCAAGAAGGGTAGTAGCTCCTACGAGCAGTACTTC. This chain connects TRBV6-5 to TRBJ2-7, with D uncertain. Germline values: CDR1 MNHEY, CDR2 SVGAGI. V lost 7 bases and J lost 0, with 13 bases in between. CDR3 length: 14 residues.

The chain uses TRBV19 and TRBJ1-1, with 7 bases matching TRBD1. The CDR3 loop spans 14 amino acids. Germline V gives CDR1 LNHDA, CDR2 SQIVND (reference sequence). The ends lost 0 bases at V and 9 bases at J; junction bases unmatched: 7. The CDR3 coding sequence is TGTGCCAGTAGTATAGATCCCGACAGGGAAAAAGCTTTCTTT. Protein: CASSIDPDREKAFF.

The V and J genes are TRBV21-1 and TRBJ1-4. TRBV21-1 is flagged as a pseudogene. This CDR3 spans 17 amino acids. This CDR3 is CASSKARRGFLNEKLFF. The DNA for the CDR3 is TGTGCCAGCAGCAAAGCGCGTCGGGGGTTTCTAAATGAAAAACTGTTTTTT.

This chain links TRBV12-3 or TRBV12-4 with TRBJ1-4, with TRBD1 as a possible D gene (6 bases). V gave up 7 bases and J gave up 5 bases, with 11 bases separating them. This CDR3 spans 13 amino acids. The CDR3 loop is CASTWTANEKLFF. The CDR3 DNA reads TGTGCCAGCACGTGGACAGCGAATGAAAAACTGTTTTTT.

This clone showed up just once. The chain joins TRBV9 to TRBJ2-4, with D possibly being TRBD1 or TRBD2 (5 bases each). V was shortened by 4 bases and J by 5 bases, with 16 bases between the two germline ends. The CDR3 extends over 15 amino acids. Per germline, CDR1 SGDLS and CDR2 YYNGEE. CDR3 in DNA: TGTGCCAGCAGCTTCCAGGGACGGCCCCAAAACATTCAGTACTTC. This translates into CASSFQGRPQNIQYF. The full variable domain, in which reference TRBV9 and TRBJ2-4 provide the parts outside the CDR3, is DSGVTQTPKHLITATGQRVTLRCSPRSGDLSVYWYQQSLDQGLQFLIQYYNGEERAKGNILERFSAQQFPDLHSELNLSSLELGDSALYFCASSFQGRPQNIQYFGAGTRLSVL.

This rearrangement joins TRBV9 to TRBJ1-5; D unresolved. Trimming removed 0 bases at V and 2 bases at J, with 6 bases between. This CDR3 is 14 amino acids long. Per germline, CDR1 SGDLS and CDR2 YYNGEE. The CDR3 DNA follows: TGTGCCAGCAGCGTAGGGTTTGGCAATCAGCCCCAGCATTTT. Translated: CASSVGFGNQPQHF.

This chain connects TRBV6-5 to TRBJ1-5; 7 bases line up with TRBD1. The J segment lost 7 bases and the V segment lost 5 bases, leaving 8 bases of the junction unmatched. Germline CDR1 reads MNHEY; CDR2 reads SVGAGI. There are 14 residues in the CDR3. CDR3 region: CASSITGARQPQHF. The DNA for the CDR3 is TGTGCCAGCAGTATAACAGGGGCTAGGCAGCCCCAGCATTTT.

The rearrangement joins TRBV18 to TRBJ1-4, with TRBD1 identical over 10 bases. Germline lookup yields CDR1 KGHSH and CDR2 LQKENI. Germline trimming cut 1 base from V and 2 bases from J; bases unmatched to any gene: 4. The CDR3 runs to 17 residues. For the CDR3, the DNA is TGTGCCAGCTCACCACGACAGGGGGCAGCGACTAATGAAAAACTGTTTTTT. This sequence encodes CASSPRQGAATNEKLFF.

The chain has TRBV6-5 and TRBJ1-1; D is ambiguous. The germline V gene has CDR1 MNHEY and CDR2 SVGAGI. V was shortened by 8 bases and J by 3 bases, with 10 bases between the two germline ends. The CDR3 totals 12 residues. CDR3 bases: TGTGCCAGCGGGCGCAGTTACACTGAAGCTTTCTTT. As protein: CASGRSYTEAFF.

V is TRBV24-1 and J is TRBJ2-5; 12 nucleotides match TRBD2. CDR1 is KGHDR and CDR2 is SFDVKD in the germline V gene. The CDR3 is made up of 18 amino acids. Trimming at V came to 6 bases and at J to 1 base, leaving 11 bases not matched to a gene. In DNA, the CDR3 is TGTGCCACCAGTTCCCGGCTAGCGGGGGGGGCGTTCCAAGAGACCCAGTACTTC. This sequence encodes CATSSRLAGGAFQETQYF.

The V and J genes are TRBV7-3 and TRBJ2-7; 8 bases align to TRBD1. Germline V CDR1 and CDR2: SGHTA, FQGTGA. The trim removed 5 bases at V and 4 bases at J, leaving 10 bases unmatched. This CDR3 region has 15 residues. CDR3 sequence reads: CASSPAGRGPYEQYF. The CDR3 DNA follows: TGTGCCAGCAGCCCGGCGGGCAGGGGGCCTTACGAGCAGTACTTC.